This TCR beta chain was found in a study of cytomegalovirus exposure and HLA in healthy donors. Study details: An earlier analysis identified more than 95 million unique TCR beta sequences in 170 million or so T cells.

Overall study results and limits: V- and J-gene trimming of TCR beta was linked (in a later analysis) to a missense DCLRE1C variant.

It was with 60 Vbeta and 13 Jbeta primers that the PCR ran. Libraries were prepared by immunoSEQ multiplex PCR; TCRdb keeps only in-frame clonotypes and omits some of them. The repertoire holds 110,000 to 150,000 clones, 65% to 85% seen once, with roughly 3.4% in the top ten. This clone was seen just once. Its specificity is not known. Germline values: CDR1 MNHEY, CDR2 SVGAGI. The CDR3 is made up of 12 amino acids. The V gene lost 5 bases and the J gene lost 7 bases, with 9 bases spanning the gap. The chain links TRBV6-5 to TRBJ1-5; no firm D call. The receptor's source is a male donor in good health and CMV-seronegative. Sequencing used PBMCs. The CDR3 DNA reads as TGTGCCAGCAGTGGCCCACAGCAGCCCCAGCATTTT. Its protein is CASSGPQQPQHF.